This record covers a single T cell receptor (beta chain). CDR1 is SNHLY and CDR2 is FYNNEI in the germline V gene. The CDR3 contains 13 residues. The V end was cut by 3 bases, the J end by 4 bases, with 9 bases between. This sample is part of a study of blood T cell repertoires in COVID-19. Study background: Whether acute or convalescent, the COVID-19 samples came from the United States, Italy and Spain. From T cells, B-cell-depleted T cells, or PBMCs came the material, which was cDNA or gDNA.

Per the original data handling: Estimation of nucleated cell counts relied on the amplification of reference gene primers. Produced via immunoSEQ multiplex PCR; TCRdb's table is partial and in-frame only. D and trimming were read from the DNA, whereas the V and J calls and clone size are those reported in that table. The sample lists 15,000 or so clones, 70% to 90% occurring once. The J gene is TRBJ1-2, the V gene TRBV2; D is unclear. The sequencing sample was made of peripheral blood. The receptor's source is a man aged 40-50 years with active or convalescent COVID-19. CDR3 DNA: TGTGCCAGCAGTGAGGACGGGGTCTATGGCTACACCTTC. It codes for CASSEDGVYGYTF.